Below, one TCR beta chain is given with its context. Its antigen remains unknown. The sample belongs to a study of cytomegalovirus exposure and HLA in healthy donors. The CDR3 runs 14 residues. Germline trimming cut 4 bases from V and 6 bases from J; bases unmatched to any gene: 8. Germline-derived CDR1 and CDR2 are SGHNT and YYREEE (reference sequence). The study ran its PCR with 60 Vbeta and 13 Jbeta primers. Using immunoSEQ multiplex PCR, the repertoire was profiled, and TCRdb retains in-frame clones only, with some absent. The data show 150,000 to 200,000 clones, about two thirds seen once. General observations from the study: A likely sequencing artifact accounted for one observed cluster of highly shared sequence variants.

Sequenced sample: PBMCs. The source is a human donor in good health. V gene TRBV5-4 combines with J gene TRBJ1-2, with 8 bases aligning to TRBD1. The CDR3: CASSHPDREDGYTF. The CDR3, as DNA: TGTGCCAGCAGCCACCCGGACAGGGAGGATGGCTACACCTTC.